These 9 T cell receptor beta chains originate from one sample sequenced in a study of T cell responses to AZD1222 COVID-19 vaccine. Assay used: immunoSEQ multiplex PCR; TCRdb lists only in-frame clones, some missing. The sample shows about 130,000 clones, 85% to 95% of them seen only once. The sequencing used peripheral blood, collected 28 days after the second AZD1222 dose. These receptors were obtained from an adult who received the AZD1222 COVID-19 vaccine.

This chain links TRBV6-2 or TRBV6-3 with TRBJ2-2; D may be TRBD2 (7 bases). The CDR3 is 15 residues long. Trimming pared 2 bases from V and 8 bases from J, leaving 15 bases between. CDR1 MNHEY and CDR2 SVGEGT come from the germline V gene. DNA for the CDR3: TGTGCCAGCAGTTACGGGGGGGCCAGTCCTGGGGAGCTGTTTTTT. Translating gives CASSYGGASPGELFF.

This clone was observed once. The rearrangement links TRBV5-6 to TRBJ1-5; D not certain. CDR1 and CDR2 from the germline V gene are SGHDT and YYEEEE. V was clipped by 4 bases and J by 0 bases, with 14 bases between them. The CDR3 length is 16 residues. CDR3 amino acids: CASSLSVGYSNQPQHF. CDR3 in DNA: TGTGCCAGCAGCCTGTCAGTCGGTTATAGCAATCAGCCCCAGCATTTT. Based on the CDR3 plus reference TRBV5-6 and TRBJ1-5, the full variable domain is DAGVTQSPTHLIKTRGQQVTLRCSPKSGHDTVSWYQQALGQGPQFIFQYYEEEERQRGNFPDRFSGHQFPNYSSELNVNALLLGDSALYLCASSLSVGYSNQPQHFGDGTRLSIL.

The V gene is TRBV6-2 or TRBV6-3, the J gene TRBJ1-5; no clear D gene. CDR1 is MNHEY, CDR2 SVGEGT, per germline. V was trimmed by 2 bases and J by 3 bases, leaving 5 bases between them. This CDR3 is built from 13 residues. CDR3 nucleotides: TGTGCCAGCAGTTACATCAACAATCAGCCCCAGCATTTT. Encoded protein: CASSYINNQPQHF.

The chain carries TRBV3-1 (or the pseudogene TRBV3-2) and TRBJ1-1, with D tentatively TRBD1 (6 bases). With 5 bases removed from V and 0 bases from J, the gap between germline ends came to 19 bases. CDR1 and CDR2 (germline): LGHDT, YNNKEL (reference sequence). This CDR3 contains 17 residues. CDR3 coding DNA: TGTGCCAGCAGCAACATATATCAGGGGCTGATGAACACTGAAGCTTTCTTT. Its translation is CASSNIYQGLMNTEAFF.

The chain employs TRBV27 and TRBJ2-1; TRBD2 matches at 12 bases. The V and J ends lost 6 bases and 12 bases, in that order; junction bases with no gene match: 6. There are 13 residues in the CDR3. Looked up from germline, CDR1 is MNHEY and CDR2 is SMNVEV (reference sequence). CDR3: CASRTSGGRGQFF. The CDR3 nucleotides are TGTGCCAGCAGGACTAGCGGGGGTCGAGGGCAGTTCTTC.

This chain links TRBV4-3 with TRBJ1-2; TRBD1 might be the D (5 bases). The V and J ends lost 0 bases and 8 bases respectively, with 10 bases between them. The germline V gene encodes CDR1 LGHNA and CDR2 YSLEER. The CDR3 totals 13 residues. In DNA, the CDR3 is TGCGCCAGCAGCCAAGATCTCGGGGGGGGCTACACCTTC. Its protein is CASSQDLGGGYTF.

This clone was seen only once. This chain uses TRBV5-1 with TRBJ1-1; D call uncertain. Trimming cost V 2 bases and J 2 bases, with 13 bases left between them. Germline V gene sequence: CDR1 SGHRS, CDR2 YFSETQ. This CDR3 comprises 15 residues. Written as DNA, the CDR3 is TGCGCCAGCAGCTTCTCTGGGGAGCTTAACACTGAAGCTTTCTTT. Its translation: CASSFSGELNTEAFF.

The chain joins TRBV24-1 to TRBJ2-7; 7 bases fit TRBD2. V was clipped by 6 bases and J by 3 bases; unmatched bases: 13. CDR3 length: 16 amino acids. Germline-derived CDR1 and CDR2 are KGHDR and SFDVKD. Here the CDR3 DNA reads TGTGCCACCAGTCACACCCTGCAGCGGGGTAGCTACGAGCAGTACTTC. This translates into CATSHTLQRGSYEQYF.

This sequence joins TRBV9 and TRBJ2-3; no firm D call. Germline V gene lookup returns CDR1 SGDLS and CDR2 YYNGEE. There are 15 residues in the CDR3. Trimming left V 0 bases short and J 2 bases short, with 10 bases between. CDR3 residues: CASSVGSLFTDTQYF. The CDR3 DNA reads TGTGCCAGCAGCGTAGGCAGTTTGTTCACAGATACGCAGTATTTT. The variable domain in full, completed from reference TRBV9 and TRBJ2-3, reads DSGVTQTPKHLITATGQRVTLRCSPRSGDLSVYWYQQSLDQGLQFLIQYYNGEERAKGNILERFSAQQFPDLHSELNLSSLELGDSALYFCASSVGSLFTDTQYFGPGTRLTVL.